Below, one T cell receptor (beta chain) is given with its context. The target antigen is unknown. This sample is part of a study of blood T cells in healthy people across ages. The second PCR ran about 6 to 11 cycles with a sample-barcoded 5' primer and J-beta primers. Each cDNA molecule, via a template-switch adaptor with 12 random nucleotides, was tagged. MiXCR, run by TCRdb on the 5' RACE reads, gives a single entry per CDR3 protein. The data hold 2 million or so distinct CDR3 sequences, with roughly 49% observed a single time. Broader study findings: The study found TCR beta diversity correlated strongly with naive T cell percentage.

The CDR3 contains 12 residues. Germline V lookup: CDR1 PRHDT, CDR2 FYEKMQ (reference sequence). V was pared by 5 bases and J by 9 bases, with 11 bases between. The chain carries TRBV13 and TRBJ2-1; D is perhaps TRBD1 or TRBD2 (5 bases each). The TCR sequence derives from a woman aged 40 to 50 in good health. Sequenced input: blood. The CDR3 DNA reads as TGTGCCAGCAGCGGGGGACCGGGTGAGCAGTTCTTC. Translating it yields CASSGGPGEQFF.